This T cell receptor (beta chain) was sequenced during a study of blood T cell repertoires in COVID-19. Study background: COVID-19 samples, acute and convalescent, were from the United States, Italy and Spain.

Authors' methods: Amplification with reference gene primers provided the estimates of nucleated cell counts. Method: immunoSEQ multiplex PCR; TCRdb's copy keeps in-frame clones and lacks some. That table gives V, J and clone size, and the DNA gave D and trimming. Of roughly 100,000 clones listed, 70% to 85% are singletons. CDR3 length: 17 residues. Germline V lookup: CDR1 LGHDT, CDR2 YNNKEL (reference sequence). V dropped 3 bases and J dropped 3; count of bases not matched to a gene: 8. The sequencing sample was made of peripheral blood. The V and J genes are TRBV3-1 (or the pseudogene TRBV3-2) and TRBJ2-1; 10 bases match TRBD2. The sequence was obtained from a woman aged 55-70 years with acute or convalescent COVID-19. In DNA, the CDR3 is TGTGCCAGCAGCCAGGACTTAGCGGGAGGAGTCTACAATGAGCAGTTCTTC. This gives the protein CASSQDLAGGVYNEQFF.